Listed below are T cell receptor beta chains from one sample, sequenced in a study of regulatory T cells in long-lasting Graves disease. Via MiXCR, TCRdb re-called the multiplex PCR reads, giving one row per CDR3 protein. The sample records 350,000 to 500,000 distinct CDR3 sequences, about a sixth being singletons. The same data also went into a second study, on T cells in Graves' hyperthyroidism and ophthalmopathy.

The specimen was peripheral blood mononuclear cells (PBMCs), collected at new diagnosis, from a patient treated with antithyroid drugs. The receptors derive from a woman aged 18-35 years with Graves disease. The CDR3 runs from the conserved cysteine through the conserved F or W. D genes are given only for firm matches. The size of a clone is reported for some rows only, either as once, few or many, or as a class for expanded clones.

>TRBV5-1|TRBD2|NA|TRBJ2-3
TGCGCCAGCAGCCAACTGGCGGGAGGTTCCAACCAGTATTTT
CASSQLAGGSNQYF
>TRBV7-9|NA|NA|TRBJ2-1
TGTGCCAGCAGCCCCTTTAACAATGAGCAGTTCTTC
CASSPFNNEQFF
>TRBV7-9|NA|NA|TRBJ1-3
TGTGCCAGCAGCTGGGACTCTGGAAACACCATATATTTT
CASSWDSGNTIYF
>TRBV10-2|NA|NA|TRBJ2-5
TGCGCCAGCGGCTCCGCGGTCCAAGAGACCCAGTACTTC
CASGSAVQETQYF
>TRBV29-1|NA|many|TRBJ2-7
TGCAGCGTTGGAACTGATTCCTACGAGCAGTACTTC
CSVGTDSYEQYF
>TRBV18|NA|many|TRBJ2-7
TGTGCCAGCTCACCACCGACTATCGGTGAGCAGTACTTC
CASSPPTIGEQYF
>TRBV7-2|TRBD2|NA|TRBJ2-5
TGTGCCAGCAGCTTAGCGCTCTTGGGACTAGCGCAGGAGACCCAGTACTTC
CASSLALLGLAQETQYF
>TRBV6-2/TRBV6-3|TRBD1|many|TRBJ1-2
TGTGCCAGCAGTTCACAGGGGGGAGGACTCGGCTACACCTTC
CASSSQGGGLGYTF
>TRBV6-2/TRBV6-3|TRBD1|NA|TRBJ2-1
TGTGCCAGCAGTTATGAGGGGGCTGGGTACAATGGGCAGTTCTTC
CASSYEGAGYNGQFF
>TRBV20-1|NA|NA|TRBJ2-7
TGCAGTGCTAGAGGTCCCGGGGCCCAATTCCACGAGCAGTACTTC
CSARGPGAQFHEQYF
>TRBV10-1|NA|NA|TRBJ2-1
TGCGCCAGCAGTGAGTCCAGCGGAAACTCCTACAATGAGCAGTTCTTC
CASSESSGNSYNEQFF
>TRBV7-3|TRBD2|few|TRBJ2-1
TGTGCCAGCAGCCCCACACCCGGGACTAGCGGGAGAGGTGAGCAGTTCTTC
CASSPTPGTSGRGEQFF
>TRBV27|TRBD2|many|TRBJ2-1
TGTGCCAGCAGTTTATCACGCGGGAGCTCCTACAATGAGCAGTTCTTC
CASSLSRGSSYNEQFF
>TRBV19|NA|many|TRBJ2-1
TGTGCCAGTAGTAGGGTCCGGAATGAGCAGTTCTTC
CASSRVRNEQFF
>TRBV28|NA|many|TRBJ2-7
TGTGCCAGCAGTTCCGCGCCCCCCCGGGAGCAGTACTTC
CASSSAPPREQYF
>TRBV2|TRBD1|NA|TRBJ1-1
TGTGCCAGCAGGGGGGACAGTTACACTGAAGCTTTCTTT
CASRGDSYTEAFF
>TRBV30|NA|many|TRBJ2-7
TGTGCCTGGAAACGGGGGCTTTCCTACGAGCAGTACTTC
CAWKRGLSYEQYF
>TRBV12-5|NA|NA|TRBJ1-5
TGTGCTAGTCCTCAGCCCCAGCATTTT
CASPQPQHF
>TRBV6-5|NA|NA|TRBJ2-7
TGTGCCAGCAGTTTTTCCACCAGGGCCGGGGACGAGCAGTACTTC
CASSFSTRAGDEQYF
>TRBV7-2|TRBD2|many|TRBJ2-1
TGTGCCAGCAGCTCACAGGCGGGAGTTTCCTACAATGAGCAGTTCTTC
CASSSQAGVSYNEQFF
>TRBV11-2|TRBD1|many|TRBJ1-5
TGTGCCAGCAGCTTAGGGACAGGGCCACATCAGCCCCAGCATTTT
CASSLGTGPHQPQHF
>TRBV15|NA|NA|TRBJ1-5
TGTGCCACCACTAAGTTCGGGTCTTACAATCAGCCCCAGCATTTT
CATTKFGSYNQPQHF
>TRBV2|TRBD1|NA|TRBJ2-7
TGTGCCACCAGTGTCTCACAGGGGTTGGCCTACGAGCAGTACTTC
CATSVSQGLAYEQYF
>TRBV20-1|TRBD2|many|TRBJ2-3
TGCAGTGCCCGCAGCGGGGGTGTACTCACTAGCACAGATACGCAGTATTTT
CSARSGGVLTSTDTQYF
>TRBV12-5|NA|many|TRBJ2-3
TGTGCTAGTGCCCCACTCACAGGGTTCACAGATACGCAGTATTTT
CASAPLTGFTDTQYF
>TRBV19|NA|few|TRBJ2-7
TGTGCCAGTAGTTTTGGCGGTGACTACGAGCAGTACTTC
CASSFGGDYEQYF
>TRBV27|TRBD2|NA|TRBJ2-5
TGTGCCAGCAGGATAGCGGGAGGTTGGGAGACCCAGTACTTC
CASRIAGGWETQYF
>TRBV4-1|NA|few|TRBJ1-1
TGCGCCAGCAGCCAAGTTAGGGGTTTCACTGAAGCTTTCTTT
CASSQVRGFTEAFF
>TRBV7-2|NA|many|TRBJ2-3
TGTGCCAGCAGCATTTCTAGCACAGATACGCAGTATTTT
CASSISSTDTQYF
>TRBV12-3/TRBV12-4|NA|NA|TRBJ2-7
TGTGCCAGCAGTCACTCCAGGGGGATCCGGGAGGCCTCTTCCTACGAGCAGTACTTC
CASSHSRGIREASSYEQYF
>TRBV7-8|NA|many|TRBJ2-7
TGTGCCAGCAGCTCAGACGTGGGAGGCCTCACTCACTACGAGCAGTACTTC
CASSSDVGGLTHYEQYF
>TRBV7-2|TRBD1|many|TRBJ2-7
TGTGCCAGCAGCCGACAGGGTAGCGACGAGCAGTACTTC
CASSRQGSDEQYF
>TRBV2|NA|many|TRBJ2-5
TGTGCCAGCAACTCCCCCGTTCAAGAGACCCAGTACTTC
CASNSPVQETQYF
>TRBV7-2|NA|many|TRBJ2-1
TGTGCCAGCAGCCTCTGGGTAAACTCCTACAATGAGCAGTTCTTC
CASSLWVNSYNEQFF
>TRBV20-1|TRBD1|NA|TRBJ1-5
TGCGGTGCTAGAACAGGGGGTAGCAATCAGCCCCAGCATTTT
CGARTGGSNQPQHF
>TRBV27|TRBD2|many|TRBJ2-7
TGTGCCAGCAGCCGACGATGGGGAGGGTCCTACGAGCGGTACTTC
CASSRRWGGSYERYF
>TRBV2|NA|NA|TRBJ2-2
TGTGCCAGCATCTTCGGGGGATCCACCGGGGAGCTGTTTTTT
CASIFGGSTGELFF
>TRBV15|NA|NA|TRBJ2-2
TGTGCCACCAGCAGCCCAGGGATTAACACCGGGGAGCTGTTTTTT
CATSSPGINTGELFF
>TRBV5-1|TRBD1|NA|TRBJ2-1
TGCGCCAGCAGCTTGGCCCCTACAGGGACAGGGGGGAATGAGCAGTTCTTC
CASSLAPTGTGGNEQFF
>TRBV28|TRBD1|NA|TRBJ1-4
TGTGCCAGCAGTTTATCCCCTGTACACAGGGGGGAGCGGGAAAAACTGTTTTTT
CASSLSPVHRGEREKLFF
>TRBV6-5|NA|NA|TRBJ2-5
TGTGCCAGCGGTTACGGGGTCCAAGAGACCCAGTACTTC
CASGYGVQETQYF
>TRBV28|TRBD1|NA|TRBJ1-2
TGTGCCAGCAGTTTAGGATCGGGGCCGACAGGGTGGGTCTATGGCTACACCTTC
CASSLGSGPTGWVYGYTF
>TRBV7-9|TRBD1|NA|TRBJ1-1
TGTGCCAGCAGCCTTAGTAATGACAGGGTCTCTGAAGCTTTCTTT
CASSLSNDRVSEAFF
>TRBV27|NA|few|TRBJ2-1
TGTGCCAGCAGTTTGACCCCCCCCAATGAGCAGTTCTTC
CASSLTPPNEQFF
>TRBV7-9|NA|many|TRBJ2-3
TGTGCCAGCAGCACCTCCGAAACAGATACGCAGTATTTT
CASSTSETDTQYF
>TRBV19|NA|NA|TRBJ1-5
TGTGCCAGTAGTATCTGGGAACGACGACATCAGCCCCAGCATTTT
CASSIWERRHQPQHF
>TRBV28|TRBD1|many|TRBJ2-3
TGTGCCAGCAGTCGAACCCCTCCAGGACAGGGCCGCACAGATACGCAGTATTTT
CASSRTPPGQGRTDTQYF
>TRBV30|NA|many|TRBJ2-3
TGTGCCTGGAATATGGTTGATACGCAGTATTTT
CAWNMVDTQYF
>TRBV13|NA|few|TRBJ2-1
TGTGCCAGCAGCTCCAGGGACTCATTCAATGAGCAGTTCTTC
CASSSRDSFNEQFF
>TRBV6-1|NA|many|TRBJ1-1
TGTGCCAGCAGCGGGGGAGGAGTCACTGAAGCTTTCTTT
CASSGGGVTEAFF
>TRBV3-1|NA|NA|TRBJ2-1
TGTGCCAGCAGCCAAGAAGAGACTAGCTACAATGAGCAGTTCTTC
CASSQEETSYNEQFF
>TRBV19|NA|few|TRBJ2-7
TGTGCCAGTAGCGTAGGGGGAAAGAAATACGAGCAGTACTTC
CASSVGGKKYEQYF
>TRBV5-1|TRBD2|many|TRBJ2-7
TGCGCCAGCAGCATAGACGGGACTAGCCTTTACGAGCAGTACTTC
CASSIDGTSLYEQYF
>TRBV10-3|NA|NA|TRBJ1-1
TGTGCCATCAGTAATAATTTTGTCAGGATGAACACTGAAGCTTTCTTT
CAISNNFVRMNTEAFF
>TRBV28|TRBD1|NA|TRBJ1-5
TGTGCCAGCAGTTTCCTCGGACAGGGGGTTCAGCCCCAGCATTTT
CASSFLGQGVQPQHF
>TRBV7-3|NA|many|TRBJ2-1
TGTGCCAGCAGCTTAAGCAGCAGCAATGAGCAGTTCTTC
CASSLSSSNEQFF
>TRBV12-3/TRBV12-4|NA|NA|TRBJ1-6
TGTGCCAGCAGTCTCGCGGGGAGCTCCTATAATTCACCCCTCCACTTT
CASSLAGSSYNSPLHF
>TRBV20-1|NA|NA|TRBJ1-1
TGCAGTGCCCTCCGGACAGCCACTGAAGCTTTCTTT
CSALRTATEAFF
>TRBV6-2/TRBV6-3|NA|NA|TRBJ2-4
TGTGCCAGCAGTGAACCAGGGGTGGATTCCAAAAACATTCAGTACTTC
CASSEPGVDSKNIQYF
>TRBV6-2/TRBV6-3|NA|NA|TRBJ2-2
TGTGCCAGCACCAGGAAGAACACCGGGGAGCTGTTTTTT
CASTRKNTGELFF